The source of this T cell receptor (beta chain) is a study of blood T cell repertoires in COVID-19. Germline V gene lookup returns CDR1 KGHSH and CDR2 LQKENI. This CDR3 comprises 13 residues. Trimming took off 3 bases at V and 4 bases at J, with 9 bases between the two ends. Method: immunoSEQ multiplex PCR; TCRdb's copy keeps in-frame clones and lacks some. The table has over 150,000 clones, 75% to 90% seen once. This clone has just one count. Sequencing was carried out using peripheral blood. The chain recombines TRBV18 with TRBJ1-2, with D possibly being TRBD1 (6 bases). The sequence came from a woman in her 40s with COVID-19, enrolled during active disease. The CDR3 loop reads CASSPGQPYGYTF. The CDR3 bases are TGTGCCAGCTCACCTGGACAGCCCTATGGCTACACCTTC.